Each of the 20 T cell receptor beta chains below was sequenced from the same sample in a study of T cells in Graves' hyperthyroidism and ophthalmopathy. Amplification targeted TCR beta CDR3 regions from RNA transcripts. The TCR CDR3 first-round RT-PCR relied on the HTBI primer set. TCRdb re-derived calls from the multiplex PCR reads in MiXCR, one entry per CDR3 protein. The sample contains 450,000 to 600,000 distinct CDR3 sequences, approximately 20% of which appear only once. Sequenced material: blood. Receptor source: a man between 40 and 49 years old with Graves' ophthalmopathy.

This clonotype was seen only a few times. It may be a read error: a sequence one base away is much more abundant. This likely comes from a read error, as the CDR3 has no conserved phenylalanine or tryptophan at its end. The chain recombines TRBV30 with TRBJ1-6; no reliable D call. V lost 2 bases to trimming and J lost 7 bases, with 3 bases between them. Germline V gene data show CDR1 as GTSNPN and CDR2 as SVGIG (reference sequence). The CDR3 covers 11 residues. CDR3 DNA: TGTGCCTGGAGTCGGAATTCACCCCTCCACCTT. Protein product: CAWSRNSPLHL.

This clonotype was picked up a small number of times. The CDR3 bases are TGTGCCAGCAGTTACTCTAAGGACAGGGGGCGGGAAAAACTGTTTTTT. This encodes CASSYSKDRGREKLFF. The chain combines TRBV6-2 or TRBV6-3 with TRBJ1-4; 11 bases are a match to TRBD1. CDR1 MNHEY and CDR2 SVGEGT come from the germline V gene. The CDR3 has 16 residues. The ends lost 0 bases at V and 8 bases at J; junction bases unmatched: 5.

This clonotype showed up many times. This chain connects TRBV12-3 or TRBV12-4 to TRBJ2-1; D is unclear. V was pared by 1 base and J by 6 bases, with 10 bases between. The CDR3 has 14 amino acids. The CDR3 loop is CASSLGGPINEQFF. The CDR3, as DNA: TGTGCCAGCAGTTTAGGCGGACCGATCAATGAGCAGTTCTTC.

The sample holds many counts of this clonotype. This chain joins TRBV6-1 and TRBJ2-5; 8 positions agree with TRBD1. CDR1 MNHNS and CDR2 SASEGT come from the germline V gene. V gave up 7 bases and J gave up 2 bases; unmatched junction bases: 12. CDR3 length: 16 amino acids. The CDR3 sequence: CASNILFGQGQETQYF. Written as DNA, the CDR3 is TGTGCCAGCAACATCCTTTTCGGACAGGGACAAGAGACCCAGTACTTC.

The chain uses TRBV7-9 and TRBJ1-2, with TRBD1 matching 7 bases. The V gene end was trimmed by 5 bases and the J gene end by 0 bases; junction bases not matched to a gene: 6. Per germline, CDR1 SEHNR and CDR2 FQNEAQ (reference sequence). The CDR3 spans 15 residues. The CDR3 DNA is TGTGCCAGCAGCCCCGGACAGGAGCCTAACTATGGCTACACCTTC. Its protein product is CASSPGQEPNYGYTF.

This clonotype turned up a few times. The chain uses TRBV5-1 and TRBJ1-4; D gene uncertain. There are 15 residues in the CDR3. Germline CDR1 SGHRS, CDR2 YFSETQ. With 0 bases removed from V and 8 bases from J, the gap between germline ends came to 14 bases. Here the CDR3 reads CASSLEGGKVEKLFF. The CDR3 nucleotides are TGCGCCAGCAGCTTGGAAGGAGGGAAAGTCGAAAAACTGTTTTTT.

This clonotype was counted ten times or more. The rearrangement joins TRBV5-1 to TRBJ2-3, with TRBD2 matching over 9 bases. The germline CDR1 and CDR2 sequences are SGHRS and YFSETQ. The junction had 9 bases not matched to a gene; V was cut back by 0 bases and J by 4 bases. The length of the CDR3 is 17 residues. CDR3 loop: CASSLASSGGRPDTQYF. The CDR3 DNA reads TGCGCCAGCAGCTTGGCATCGAGCGGGGGGAGGCCAGATACGCAGTATTTT.

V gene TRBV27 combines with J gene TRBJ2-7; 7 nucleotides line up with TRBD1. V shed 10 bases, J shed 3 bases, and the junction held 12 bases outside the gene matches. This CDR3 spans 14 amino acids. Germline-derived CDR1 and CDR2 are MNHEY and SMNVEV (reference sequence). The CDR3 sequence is CANSSPGQFYEQYF. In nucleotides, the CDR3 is TGTGCCAACAGCTCCCCGGGACAGTTCTACGAGCAGTACTTC.

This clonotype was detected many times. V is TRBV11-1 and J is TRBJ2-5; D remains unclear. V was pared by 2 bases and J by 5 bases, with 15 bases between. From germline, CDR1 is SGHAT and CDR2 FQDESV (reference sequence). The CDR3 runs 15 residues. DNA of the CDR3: TGTGCCAGCAGCTTAAGCACCACCGTGGCCGAGACCCAGTACTTC. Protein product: CASSLSTTVAETQYF.

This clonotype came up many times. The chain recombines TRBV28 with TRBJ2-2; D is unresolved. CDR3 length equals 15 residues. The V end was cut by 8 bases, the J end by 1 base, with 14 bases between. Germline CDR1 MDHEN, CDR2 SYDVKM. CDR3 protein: CASLTPTRNTGELFF. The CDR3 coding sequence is TGTGCCAGCCTAACCCCCACCAGGAACACCGGGGAGCTGTTTTTT. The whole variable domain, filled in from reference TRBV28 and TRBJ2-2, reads DVKVTQSSRYLVKRTGEKVFLECVQDMDHENMFWYRQDPGLGLRLIYFSYDVKMKEKGDIPEGYSVSREKKERFSLILESASTNQTSMYLCASLTPTRNTGELFFGEGSRLTVL.

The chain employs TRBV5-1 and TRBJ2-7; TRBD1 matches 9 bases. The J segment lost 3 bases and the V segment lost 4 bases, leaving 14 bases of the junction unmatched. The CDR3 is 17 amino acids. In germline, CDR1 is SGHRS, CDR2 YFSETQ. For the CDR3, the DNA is TGCGCCAGCAGCACCGGACAGGGGATTTTAGCAGGCTACGAGCAGTACTTC. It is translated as CASSTGQGILAGYEQYF.

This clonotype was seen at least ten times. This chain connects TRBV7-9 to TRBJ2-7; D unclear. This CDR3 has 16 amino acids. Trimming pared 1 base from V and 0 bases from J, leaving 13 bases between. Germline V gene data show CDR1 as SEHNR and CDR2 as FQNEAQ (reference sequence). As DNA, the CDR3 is TGTGCCAGCAGCTTAGGAAGCCAGGTCGGCTCCTACGAGCAGTACTTC. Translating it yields CASSLGSQVGSYEQYF.

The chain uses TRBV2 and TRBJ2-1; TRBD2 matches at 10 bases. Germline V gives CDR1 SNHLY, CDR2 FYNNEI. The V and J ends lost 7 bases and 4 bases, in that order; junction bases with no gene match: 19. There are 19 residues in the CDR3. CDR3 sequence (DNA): TGTGCCAGCACTCTAAAGACCAGGACTAGCGGTTCCGGTTACAATGAGCAGTTCTTC. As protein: CASTLKTRTSGSGYNEQFF.

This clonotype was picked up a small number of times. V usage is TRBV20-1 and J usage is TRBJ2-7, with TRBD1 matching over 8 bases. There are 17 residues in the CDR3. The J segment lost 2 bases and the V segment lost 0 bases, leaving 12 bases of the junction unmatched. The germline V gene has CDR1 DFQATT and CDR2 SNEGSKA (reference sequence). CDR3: CSARDVNPTGATYEQYF. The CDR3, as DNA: TGCAGTGCTAGAGATGTCAACCCGACAGGGGCAACCTACGAGCAGTACTTC.

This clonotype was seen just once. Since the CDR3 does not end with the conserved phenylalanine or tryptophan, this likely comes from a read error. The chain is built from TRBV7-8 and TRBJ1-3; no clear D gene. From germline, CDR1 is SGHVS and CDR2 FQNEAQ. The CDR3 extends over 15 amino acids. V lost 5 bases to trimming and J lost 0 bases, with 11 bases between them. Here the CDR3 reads CASSLPGHSGNTIYL. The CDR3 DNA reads TGTGCCAGCAGCCTACCCGGTCACTCTGGAAACACCATATATTTG.

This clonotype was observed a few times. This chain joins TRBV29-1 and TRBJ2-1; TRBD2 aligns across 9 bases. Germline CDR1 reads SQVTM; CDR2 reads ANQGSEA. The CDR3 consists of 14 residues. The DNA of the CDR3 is TGCAGTTGCTTAGCGGGGGAATCCTACAATGAGCAGTTCTTC. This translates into CSCLAGESYNEQFF.

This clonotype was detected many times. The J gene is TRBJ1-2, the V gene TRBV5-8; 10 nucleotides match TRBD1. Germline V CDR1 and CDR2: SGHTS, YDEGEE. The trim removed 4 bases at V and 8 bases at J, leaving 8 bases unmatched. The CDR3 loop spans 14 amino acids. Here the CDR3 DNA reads TGTGCCAGCAGCAGGACCGGGACAGGGGTAGGCTACACCTTC. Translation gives CASSRTGTGVGYTF.

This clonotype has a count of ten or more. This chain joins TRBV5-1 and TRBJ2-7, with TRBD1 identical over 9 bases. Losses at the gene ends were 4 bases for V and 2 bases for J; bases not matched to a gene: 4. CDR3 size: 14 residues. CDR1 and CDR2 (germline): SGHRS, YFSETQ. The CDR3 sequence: CASSMGQGAYEQYF. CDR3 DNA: TGCGCCAGCAGCATGGGACAGGGCGCCTACGAGCAGTACTTC.

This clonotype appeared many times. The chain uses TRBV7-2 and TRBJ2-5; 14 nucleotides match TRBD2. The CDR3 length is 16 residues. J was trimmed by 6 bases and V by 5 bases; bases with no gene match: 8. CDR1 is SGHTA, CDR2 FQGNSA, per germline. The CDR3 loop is CASSTWTSGRTQTQYF. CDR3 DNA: TGTGCCAGCAGCACCTGGACTAGCGGGAGGACCCAGACCCAGTACTTC.

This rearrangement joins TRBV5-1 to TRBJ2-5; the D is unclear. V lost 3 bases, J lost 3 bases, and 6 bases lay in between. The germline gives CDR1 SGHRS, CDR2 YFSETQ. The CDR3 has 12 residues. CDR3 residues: CASSSTEETQYF. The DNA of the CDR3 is TGCGCCAGCAGCTCAACTGAAGAGACCCAGTACTTC.